The sequence of this TCR beta chain was determined in a study of blood T cell repertoires in COVID-19. At the level of the study: The United States, Italy and Spain supplied acute and convalescent COVID-19 samples. T cells, B-cell-depleted T cells, or PBMCs provided the cDNA or gDNA that served as material.

In the original processing: Reference gene primer amplification yielded estimated nucleated cell counts. Profiled with immunoSEQ multiplex PCR; TCRdb holds only in-frame clones, not every one. That table is the source of V, J and clone size, and D and trimming were worked out from the DNA. Of roughly 200,000 clones in the sample, around 87% were seen once. CDR1 is SGDLS and CDR2 is YYNGEE in the germline V gene. J was trimmed by 4 bases and V by 6 bases; bases with no gene match: 13. The CDR3 runs to 16 residues. V and J are TRBV9 and TRBJ1-1; 9 nucleotides align to TRBD1. This clonotype was obtained from a man aged 55 to 70 who had recovered from COVID-19. Input material: peripheral blood. CDR3 residues: CASNEGPGTGSTEAFF. Here the CDR3 DNA reads TGTGCCAGCAACGAGGGTCCCGGGACAGGGAGCACTGAAGCTTTCTTT.